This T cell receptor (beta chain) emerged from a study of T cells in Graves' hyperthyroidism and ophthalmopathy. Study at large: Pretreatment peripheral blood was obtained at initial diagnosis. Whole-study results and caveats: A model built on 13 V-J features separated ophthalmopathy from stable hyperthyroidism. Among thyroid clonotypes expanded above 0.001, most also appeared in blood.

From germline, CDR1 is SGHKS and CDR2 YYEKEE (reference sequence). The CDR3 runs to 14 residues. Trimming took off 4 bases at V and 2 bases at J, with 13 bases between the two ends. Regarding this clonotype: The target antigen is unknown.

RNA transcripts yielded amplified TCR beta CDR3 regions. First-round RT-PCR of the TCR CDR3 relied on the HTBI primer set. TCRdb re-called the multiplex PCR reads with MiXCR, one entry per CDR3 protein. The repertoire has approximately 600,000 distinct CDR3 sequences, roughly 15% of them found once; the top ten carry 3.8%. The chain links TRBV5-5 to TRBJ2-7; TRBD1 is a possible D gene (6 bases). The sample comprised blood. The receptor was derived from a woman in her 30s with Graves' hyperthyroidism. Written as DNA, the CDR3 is TGTGCCAGCAGCCTGCCGGACAGCGCCTACGAGCAGTACTTC. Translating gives CASSLPDSAYEQYF. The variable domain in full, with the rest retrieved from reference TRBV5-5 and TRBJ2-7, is DAGVTQSPTHLIKTRGQQVTLRCSPISGHKSVSWYQQVLGQGPQFIFQYYEKEERGRGNFPDRFSARQFPNYSSELNVNALLLGDSALYLCASSLPDSAYEQYFGPGTRLTVT.